These 11 T cell receptor beta chains were sequenced from one sample in a study of blood T cells in healthy people across ages. Then a second PCR, running roughly 7 to 11 cycles, was carried out with a sample-barcoded 5' primer and a J-beta primer mix. In TCRdb, the 5' RACE reads were re-called with MiXCR into one record per CDR3 protein. The data show about 1 million distinct CDR3 sequences, under 30% seen once. Separately, the same data were catalogued under a study of T cells of mothers and their children.

Material for sequencing was blood. The receptors were gathered from a girl aged 2-15 years in good health.

This clonotype was picked up a small number of times. V gene TRBV9 combines with J gene TRBJ2-6; no clear D. V was pared by 0 bases and J by 1 base, with 8 bases between. This CDR3 region has 16 residues. CDR1 is SGDLS and CDR2 is YYNGEE in the germline V gene. The CDR3 loop is CASSVGARSGANVLTF. In DNA, the CDR3 is TGTGCCAGCAGCGTAGGGGCCCGGTCTGGGGCCAACGTCCTGACTTTC.

The V gene is TRBV12-3 or TRBV12-4, the J gene TRBJ1-4; D is unclear. The CDR3 is made up of 14 amino acids. V was pared by 6 bases and J by 3 bases, with 11 bases between. In DNA, the CDR3 is TGTGCCAGCAGCCTACTAAACTCTAATGAAAAACTGTTTTTT. This gives the protein CASSLLNSNEKLFF.

This chain uses TRBV7-9 with TRBJ2-5, with D perhaps TRBD2 (5 bases). Trimming removed 2 bases at V and 7 bases at J, with 8 bases between. CDR1 SEHNR and CDR2 FQNEAQ come from the germline V gene (reference sequence). The CDR3 covers 12 residues. The CDR3 is CASSLLEGTQYF. The CDR3 DNA reads as TGTGCCAGCAGCTTACTCGAGGGGACCCAGTACTTC.

With regard to this clonotype: The missing conserved phenylalanine or tryptophan at the end of this CDR3 makes a read error likely. The V gene is TRBV4-1, the J gene TRBJ2-1; 7 bases line up with TRBD1. The CDR3 is 16 amino acids. Germline CDR1 MGHRA, CDR2 YSYEKL. Losses at the gene ends were 1 base for V and 5 bases for J; bases not matched to a gene: 8. CDR3 sequence (DNA): TGCGCCAGCAGCCAAGTAGGGGGCCCCCGGCACAATGAGCAGTTCCTC. Translated, it gives CASSQVGGPRHNEQFL.

The chain employs TRBV7-8 and TRBJ2-1, with 11 bases identical to TRBD1. Per germline, CDR1 SGHVS and CDR2 FQNEAQ. V gave up 5 bases and J gave up 15 bases; unmatched junction bases: 6. The CDR3 loop spans 12 amino acids. The CDR3 is CASSPGQGAWFF. CDR3 nucleotide sequence: TGTGCCAGCAGCCCTGGACAGGGGGCTTGGTTCTTC.

The rearrangement uses TRBV7-9 and TRBJ2-5; TRBD1 agrees at 7 bases. The germline V gene has CDR1 SEHNR and CDR2 FQNEAQ (reference sequence). The junction had 8 bases not matched to a gene; V was cut back by 5 bases and J by 11 bases. This CDR3 region has 12 residues. For the CDR3, the DNA is TGTGCCAGCAGCGAACAGGGGAGAAAGCAGTACTTC. It specifies CASSEQGRKQYF.

The table lists this clonotype with a few counts. This sequence joins TRBV29-1 and TRBJ1-1, with unresolved D. CDR3 length: 12 amino acids. The V gene's germline CDR1 is SQVTM and CDR2 ANQGSEA. With 5 bases removed from V and 4 bases from J, the gap between germline ends came to 11 bases. The CDR3: CSVQRQLTEAFF. The CDR3, as DNA: TGCAGCGTTCAACGACAACTCACTGAAGCTTTCTTT. Full variable domain (remainder filled in from reference TRBV29-1 and TRBJ1-1): SAVISQKPSRDICQRGTSLTIQCQVDSQVTMMFWYRQQPGQSLTLIATANQGSEATYESGFVIDKFPISRPNLTFSTLTVSNMSPEDSSIYLCSVQRQLTEAFFGQGTRLTVV.

This clonotype was counted only a few times. The gene calls are TRBV5-6 and TRBJ2-5, with TRBD1 matching over 9 bases. Trimming cost V 0 bases and J 4 bases; bases outside gene matches: 7. The CDR3 length is 16 residues. CDR1 SGHDT and CDR2 YYEEEE come from the germline V gene. The CDR3 loop reads CASSLGWDRVRETQYF. The CDR3 DNA reads as TGTGCCAGCAGCTTGGGGTGGGACAGGGTGAGAGAGACCCAGTACTTC. Full variable domain (rest looked up from reference TRBV5-6 and TRBJ2-5): DAGVTQSPTHLIKTRGQQVTLRCSPKSGHDTVSWYQQALGQGPQFIFQYYEEEERQRGNFPDRFSGHQFPNYSSELNVNALLLGDSALYLCASSLGWDRVRETQYFGPGTRLLVL.

Remarks on this clonotype: A junction boundary mismatches the germline segment, possibly from a read error. The V and J genes are TRBV6-2 or TRBV6-3 and TRBJ1-2; D possibly corresponds to TRBD1 (6 bases). Germline-derived CDR1 and CDR2 are MNHEY and SVGEGT. The CDR3 contains 19 residues. The CDR3 loop is CASKMDQLFVGGPGDGYTF. CDR3 DNA sequence: TGTGCCAGCAAAATGGACCAATTATTCGTCGGGGGGCCCGGGGATGGCTACACTTTC.

This clonotype showed up just a few times. The chain recombines TRBV12-3 or TRBV12-4 with TRBJ1-5; TRBD1 is a possible D gene (6 bases). The CDR3 spans 13 residues. Trimming took off 5 bases at V and 6 bases at J, with 11 bases between the two ends. The CDR3 region is CASSHRVGQPQHF. The CDR3 bases are TGTGCCAGCAGTCACAGGGTTGGTCAGCCCCAGCATTTT.

This clonotype was recorded at least ten times. The chain couples TRBV5-6 to TRBJ2-5; D is ambiguous. The J call may be mistaken, given a closer DNA end match to TRBJ2-7. This CDR3 has 11 residues. Germline CDR1 and CDR2: SGHDT and YYEEEE. CDR3 in DNA: TGTGCCAGCAGCTTGCGCGCCGAGCAGTACTTC. It codes for CASSLRAEQYF.